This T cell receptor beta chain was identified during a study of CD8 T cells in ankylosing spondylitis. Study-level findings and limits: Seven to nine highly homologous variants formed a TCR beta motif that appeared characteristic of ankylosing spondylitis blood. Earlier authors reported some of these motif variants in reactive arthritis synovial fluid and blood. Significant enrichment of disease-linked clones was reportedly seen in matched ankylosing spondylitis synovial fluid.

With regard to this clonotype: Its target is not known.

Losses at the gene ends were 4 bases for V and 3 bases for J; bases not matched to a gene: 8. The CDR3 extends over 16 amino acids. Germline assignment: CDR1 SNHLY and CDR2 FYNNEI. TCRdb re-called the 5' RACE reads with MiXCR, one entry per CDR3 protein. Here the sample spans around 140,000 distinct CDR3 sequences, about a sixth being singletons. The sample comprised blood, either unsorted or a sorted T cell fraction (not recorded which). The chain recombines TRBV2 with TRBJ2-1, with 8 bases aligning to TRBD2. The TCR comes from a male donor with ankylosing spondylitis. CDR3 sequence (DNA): TGTGCCAGCAGTGGCCCGGGACTAGAATTCTACAATGAGCAGTTCTTC. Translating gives CASSGPGLEFYNEQFF.